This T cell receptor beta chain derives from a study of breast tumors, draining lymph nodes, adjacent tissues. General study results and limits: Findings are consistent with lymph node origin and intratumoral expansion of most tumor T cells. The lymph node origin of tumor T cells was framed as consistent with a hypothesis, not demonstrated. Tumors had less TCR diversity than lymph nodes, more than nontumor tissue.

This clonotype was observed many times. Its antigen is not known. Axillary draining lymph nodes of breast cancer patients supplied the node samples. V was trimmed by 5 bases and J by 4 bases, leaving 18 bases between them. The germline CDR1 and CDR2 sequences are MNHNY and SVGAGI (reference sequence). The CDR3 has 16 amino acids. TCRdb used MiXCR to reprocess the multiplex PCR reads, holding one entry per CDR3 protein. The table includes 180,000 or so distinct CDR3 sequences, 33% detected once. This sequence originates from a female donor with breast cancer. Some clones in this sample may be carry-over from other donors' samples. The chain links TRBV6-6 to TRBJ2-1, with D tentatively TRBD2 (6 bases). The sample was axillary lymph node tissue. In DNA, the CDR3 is TGTGCCAGCAGTCCTCCCGGGACTCAGCCTTACAATGAGCAGTTCTTC. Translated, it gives CASSPPGTQPYNEQFF.